Below are 14 T cell receptor beta chains sequenced from a single sample in a study of blood T cell repertoires in COVID-19. TCRdb keeps only in-frame clones here, not all; method: immunoSEQ multiplex PCR. The table shows over 100,000 clones, with 84% occurring only once. Sequenced material: peripheral blood. The source is a woman aged 45-59 years with acute or convalescent COVID-19.

The chain links TRBV2 to TRBJ1-2; 10 bases line up with TRBD1. Germline CDR1 is SNHLY and CDR2 is FYNNEI. The V gene end was trimmed by 5 bases and the J gene end by 5 bases; junction bases not matched to a gene: 11. This CDR3 is built from 16 residues. The CDR3 loop is CASSFGTGVFQYGYTF. CDR3 bases: TGTGCCAGCAGTTTCGGGACAGGGGTGTTTCAGTATGGCTACACCTTC.

The genes are TRBV5-1 and TRBJ2-2; D possibly corresponds to TRBD1 (6 bases). Trimming took off 2 bases at V and 0 bases at J, with 8 bases between the two ends. CDR3 length: 15 residues. Germline CDR1 SGHRS, CDR2 YFSETQ. The CDR3 spells CASSLGQPNTGELFF. In DNA form, the CDR3 reads TGCGCCAGCAGCTTAGGACAGCCGAACACCGGGGAGCTGTTTTTT.

This chain joins TRBV30 and TRBJ2-2; TRBD1 might be the D (6 bases). V lost 2 bases and J 7 bases, leaving 11 bases between the germline ends. Germline V gene sequence: CDR1 GTSNPN, CDR2 SVGIG (reference sequence). The CDR3 contains 13 residues. CDR3 DNA sequence: TGTGCCTGGAGTAAGGGGGTTGGCGGGGAGCTGTTTTTT. This translates into CAWSKGVGGELFF.

The chain recombines TRBV7-2 with TRBJ2-1; D perhaps matches TRBD2 (5 bases). V was pared by 2 bases and J by 7 bases, with 12 bases between. Germline loops: CDR1 SGHTA, CDR2 FQGNSA. CDR3 length: 14 amino acids. The CDR3 spells CASSLSALGNEQFF. CDR3 coding DNA: TGTGCCAGCAGCTTATCGGCACTAGGGAATGAGCAGTTCTTC.

This chain links TRBV5-1 with TRBJ1-1; TRBD1 aligns across 7 bases. V trimming: 6 bases; J trimming: 0 bases; junction bases outside the gene matches: 5. This CDR3 is 14 amino acids long. CDR1 is SGHRS, CDR2 YFSETQ, per germline. The chain's CDR3 is CASTRDSMNTEAFF. CDR3 bases: TGCGCCAGCACTCGGGACAGTATGAACACTGAAGCTTTCTTT. The full variable domain, its missing parts supplied by reference TRBV5-1 and TRBJ1-1, is KAGVTQTPRYLIKTRGQQVTLSCSPISGHRSVSWYQQTPGQGLQFLFEYFSETQRNKGNFPGRFSGRQFSNSRSEMNVSTLELGDSALYLCASTRDSMNTEAFFGQGTRLTVV.

This chain joins TRBV18 and TRBJ2-3; 7 bases fit TRBD2. CDR1 and CDR2 (germline): KGHSH, LQKENI. The CDR3 is made up of 16 amino acids. With 6 bases clipped from V and 7 bases from J, the junction kept 16 bases outside the gene matches. CDR3 amino acids: CASSPRSREGVNTQYF. CDR3 DNA: TGTGCCAGCTCGCCCCGATCTAGGGAGGGAGTCAATACGCAGTATTTT. The full variable domain, rest sourced from reference TRBV18 and TRBJ2-3, is NAGVMQNPRHLVRRRGQEARLRCSPMKGHSHVYWYRQLPEEGLKFMVYLQKENIIDESGMPKERFSAEFPKEGPSILRIQQVVRGDSAAYFCASSPRSREGVNTQYFGPGTRLTVL.

This chain connects TRBV5-1 to TRBJ2-1; 12 bases agree with TRBD1. This CDR3 spans 16 amino acids. The germline V gene encodes CDR1 SGHRS and CDR2 YFSETQ. With V trimmed by 0 bases and J by 4 bases, 2 bases remained unmatched. CDR3 region: CASSLVGQGAYNEQFF. For the CDR3, the DNA is TGCGCCAGCAGCTTGGTGGGACAGGGGGCGTACAATGAGCAGTTCTTC.

This sequence joins TRBV19 and TRBJ1-2, with D perhaps TRBD1 (6 bases). In germline, CDR1 is LNHDA, CDR2 SQIVND (reference sequence). Trimming stripped 0 bases from V and 8 bases from J, with 16 bases between. The CDR3 is 15 amino acids. The CDR3 reads CASSIDRRTVAGYTF. DNA of the CDR3: TGTGCCAGTAGTATAGATCGCAGGACAGTCGCAGGCTACACCTTC.

This rearrangement joins TRBV4-2 to TRBJ2-2; 9 bases match TRBD2. The V segment lost 0 bases and the J segment 2 bases; nucleotides outside the gene matches: 4. The CDR3 runs 17 residues. The germline V gene encodes CDR1 LGHNA and CDR2 YNFKEQ. The CDR3 nucleotides read TGTGCCAGCAGCCAAGATCAGGGGACTAGCAACACCGGGGAGCTGTTTTTT. Protein sequence: CASSQDQGTSNTGELFF.

The V gene is TRBV3-1 (or the pseudogene TRBV3-2), the J gene TRBJ1-1; 9 bases fit TRBD1. Germline CDR1 and CDR2: LGHDT and YNNKEL (reference sequence). The CDR3 is 14 residues long. The junction had 7 bases not matched to a gene; V was cut back by 7 bases and J by 4 bases. The CDR3 DNA reads as TGTGCCAGCACCAACAGGGGGCTGAGCACTGAAGCTTTCTTT. Translation: CASTNRGLSTEAFF.

The chain recombines TRBV6-6 with TRBJ1-2, with D possibly TRBD1 on 5 matching bases. Per the germline V gene, CDR1 is MNHNY and CDR2 is SVGAGI (reference sequence). Trimming stripped 2 bases from V and 4 bases from J, with 17 bases between. CDR3 length equals 16 residues. CDR3 DNA: TGTGCCAGCAGTTACCCCTCATCAGGGAATTTCTATGGCTACACCTTC. Residues: CASSYPSSGNFYGYTF.

This sequence joins TRBV9 and TRBJ1-2, with no clear D. CDR1 is SGDLS and CDR2 is YYNGEE in the germline V gene. V lost 3 bases and J 4 bases, leaving 10 bases between the germline ends. This CDR3 has 13 residues. The CDR3 nucleotides read TGTGCCAGCAGCGAAGAGGGAGTCTATGGCTACACCTTC. Its protein is CASSEEGVYGYTF.

CDR3 region: CASSIGTEPYNEQFF. As DNA, the CDR3 is TGCGCCAGCAGCATCGGGACAGAACCTTACAATGAGCAGTTCTTC. This rearrangement joins TRBV10-2 to TRBJ2-1; TRBD1 matches 7 bases. CDR3 length equals 15 residues. Germline V lookup: CDR1 WSHSY, CDR2 SAAADI. J was trimmed by 4 bases and V by 6 bases; bases with no gene match: 9.

This rearrangement joins TRBV5-4 to TRBJ1-1; no definite D call. The CDR3 consists of 14 residues. Germline V gene data show CDR1 as SGHNT and CDR2 as YYREEE (reference sequence). Trimming shortened V by 4 bases and J by 2 bases, and 12 bases separated the two germline ends. The CDR3 here is CASSIQTHNTEAFF. In nucleotides, the CDR3 is TGTGCCAGCAGCATCCAGACACATAACACTGAAGCTTTCTTT. Combining the CDR3 with reference TRBV5-4 and TRBJ1-1 gives the whole variable domain ETGVTQSPTHLIKTRGQQVTLRCSSQSGHNTVSWYQQALGQGPQFIFQYYREEENGRGNFPPRFSGLQFPNYSSELNVNALELDDSALYLCASSIQTHNTEAFFGQGTRLTVV.